The rows below give T cell receptor beta chains drawn from one sample of a study of cytomegalovirus exposure and HLA in healthy donors. Sequenced by immunoSEQ multiplex PCR; TCRdb stores in-frame clones only, minus some. The sample lists 180,000 or so clones, approximately 81% occurring once. Input material: PBMCs. The receptor set was obtained from a woman in her fifties or sixties in good health and CMV-seronegative. Both conserved end residues are part of each CDR3. D genes are given only for firm matches. Size is stated for part of the rows, as once, few or many counts, or as a class when the clone is expanded.

V	J	D	size	DNA	CDR3
TRBV28	TRBJ1-5	.	.	TGTGCCAGCAGGGAGGAGGGGAATCAGCCCCAGCATTTT	CASREEGNQPQHF
TRBV7-2	TRBJ2-5	.	.	TGTGCCAGCAGCAAACAAGGCGGAGAGACCCAGTACTTC	CASSKQGGETQYF
TRBV28	TRBJ1-1	.	.	TGTGCCGCCATCCCTGGGCCGGTGAACACTGAAGCTTTCTTT	CAAIPGPVNTEAFF
TRBV18	TRBJ1-4	TRBD1	.	TGTGCCAGCTCACGGGGACAGCTTAATGAAAAACTGTTTTTT	CASSRGQLNEKLFF
TRBV2	TRBJ2-1	.	.	TGTGCCAGCAGTGAGGGGAGGACGGTAGATGAGCAGTTCTTC	CASSEGRTVDEQFF
TRBV6-5	TRBJ1-6	TRBD1	.	TGTGCCAGCAGTTACTCAGCAGGGGGATCACCCCTCCACTTT	CASSYSAGGSPLHF
TRBV6-5	TRBJ1-6	TRBD1	few	TGTGCCAGCAGGCCCGACAGGGGTCGTAATTCACCCCTCCACTTT	CASRPDRGRNSPLHF
TRBV4-3	TRBJ2-7	TRBD1	once	TGCGCCAGCAGCCCAGGGACAGCCCACTACGAGCAGTACTTC	CASSPGTAHYEQYF
TRBV7-8	TRBJ2-3	TRBD2	.	TGTGCCAGCAGCGACGACTTGGGGGGATGGCGGGGGAGCACAGATACGCAGTATTTT	CASSDDLGGWRGSTDTQYF
TRBV4-3	TRBJ1-2	.	.	TGCGCCAGCACACCGGGAAAGGGTTTAGCTAACTATGGCTACACCTTC	CASTPGKGLANYGYTF
TRBV5-1	TRBJ2-5	TRBD1	.	TGCGCCAGCAGCTTCCAGGGGGCAGAGACCCAGTACTTC	CASSFQGAETQYF
TRBV7-6	TRBJ1-5	TRBD1	.	TGTGCCAGCAGCTCAGGGGGCCCAAATCAGCCCCAGCATTTT	CASSSGGPNQPQHF
TRBV19	TRBJ1-5	.	.	TGTGCCAGTAGTACCGACAGGCTGGGCAATCAGCCCCAGCATTTT	CASSTDRLGNQPQHF
TRBV15	TRBJ2-1	TRBD1	.	TGTGCCACCAGGGCCTCAGGACAGGGAGGTGAGCAGTTCTTC	CATRASGQGGEQFF
TRBV9	TRBJ2-5	TRBD2	.	TGTGCCAGCAGCGTAGGGGGATTAGCGGGGAAAGAGACCCAGTACTTC	CASSVGGLAGKETQYF
TRBV28	TRBJ2-5	.	.	TGTGCCAGCAGTATACTCACAGTTGGGGCGCGGGAGACCCAGTACTTC	CASSILTVGARETQYF
TRBV19	TRBJ2-7	TRBD1	few	TGTGCCAGTAGTGGAGGACAGGGGCAGTACTTC	CASSGGQGQYF
TRBV19	TRBJ1-5	TRBD1	.	TGTGCCAGCCACACCGGGACAGGGGGCAGTCAGCCCCAGCATTTT	CASHTGTGGSQPQHF
TRBV7-6	TRBJ2-3	TRBD2	.	TGTGCCAGCACCCTAGAGGGTGTGGGAGGGCCAGGTACGCAGTATTTT	CASTLEGVGGPGTQYF
TRBV7-2	TRBJ1-1	TRBD1	.	TGTGCCAGCAGCACACACAGGGGGCTGGTCACTGAAGCTTTCTTT	CASSTHRGLVTEAFF
TRBV7-9	TRBJ1-1	TRBD1	.	TGTGCCAGCAGCACCCAGGGGGCCGGCACTGAAGCTTTCTTT	CASSTQGAGTEAFF
TRBV28	TRBJ2-1	.	.	TGTGCCAGCATCGAGGGTGCCCCCTCAGGAGAGCAGTTCTTC	CASIEGAPSGEQFF
TRBV27	TRBJ2-5	TRBD1	.	TGTGCCAGCAGTACCCAGGGGGCTGGAGAGACCCAGTACTTC	CASSTQGAGETQYF
TRBV30	TRBJ1-1	.	once	TGTGCCTGGGGGGAGGGCACTGAAGCTTTCTTT	CAWGEGTEAFF
TRBV29-1	TRBJ1-4	.	.	TGCAGCGTTGGAGATGAAAAACTGTTTTTT	CSVGDEKLFF
TRBV7-3	TRBJ2-3	.	.	TGTGCCAGCAGCTCTAGCGCACGGGGCACAGATACGCAGTATTTT	CASSSSARGTDTQYF
TRBV14	TRBJ1-3	.	.	TGTGCCAGCAGCCAAGAAGGAGGGCGGTTCTCTGGAAACACCATATATTTT	CASSQEGGRFSGNTIYF
TRBV6-6	TRBJ2-7	TRBD1	.	TGTGCCAGCAAGACAGGGGACCGCTCCTACGAGCAGTACTTC	CASKTGDRSYEQYF
TRBV30	TRBJ2-1	.	.	TGTGCCTGGAATCCAGGGACAAGGTCCGAGCAGTTCTTC	CAWNPGTRSEQFF
TRBV7-2	TRBJ1-6	.	.	TGTGCCAGCAGCTTAAATCTCGCGGGGTTACCCCTCCACTTT	CASSLNLAGLPLHF
TRBV28	TRBJ1-1	TRBD1	.	TGTGCCAGCAGTCTCTTACCAGAACAGGGGACAACTGAAGCTTTCTTT	CASSLLPEQGTTEAFF
TRBV7-9	TRBJ1-5	TRBD1	.	TGTGCCAGCAGCTTAGCAGGGGGCGGCCAGCCCCAGCATTTT	CASSLAGGGQPQHF
TRBV7-8	TRBJ2-1	TRBD2	.	TGTGCCAGCAGCTACAAAGGCGGGGGTCACAATGAGCAGTTCTTC	CASSYKGGGHNEQFF
TRBV28	TRBJ1-3	TRBD1	.	TGTGCCAGCGGGAACAGGGGCCCACTGATATATTTT	CASGNRGPLIYF
TRBV4-2	TRBJ1-2	.	.	TGTGCCAGCAGCCAAGATTGGGGGCAGGGCTACACCTTC	CASSQDWGQGYTF
TRBV11-1	TRBJ2-5	.	.	TGTGCCAGCAGCCCTGGGGCAGAGACCCAGTACTTC	CASSPGAETQYF
TRBV18	TRBJ2-1	TRBD1	once	TGTGCCAGCTCACCAATCGGACAGGGGGCACTGAATGAGCAGTTCTTC	CASSPIGQGALNEQFF
TRBV29-1	TRBJ2-3	TRBD2	.	TGCAGCGTGGCCCCCTCGACTAGCGTTAGCACAGATACGCAGTATTTT	CSVAPSTSVSTDTQYF
TRBV7-2	TRBJ1-2	TRBD1	.	TGTGCCAGCAGCTTGAACTACAGGGGAGGCTATGGCTACACCTTC	CASSLNYRGGYGYTF
TRBV9	TRBJ2-1	TRBD2	.	TGTGCCAGCAGCGTAGGGGCTAGCGGGGGGGGGTCCTACAATGAGCAGTTCTTC	CASSVGASGGGSYNEQFF
TRBV19	TRBJ1-2	TRBD1	few	TGTGCCAGTGGAGACAGGGTGGACCACTCTGGCTACACCTTC	CASGDRVDHSGYTF
TRBV6-5	TRBJ2-5	TRBD1	.	TGTGCCAGCATCGCGAGGACAGGGGCAGAGACCCAGTACTTC	CASIARTGAETQYF
TRBV5-5	TRBJ2-3	.	few	TGTGCCAGCAGTCAACTCCTAGCGCCCGGCACAGATACGCAGTATTTT	CASSQLLAPGTDTQYF